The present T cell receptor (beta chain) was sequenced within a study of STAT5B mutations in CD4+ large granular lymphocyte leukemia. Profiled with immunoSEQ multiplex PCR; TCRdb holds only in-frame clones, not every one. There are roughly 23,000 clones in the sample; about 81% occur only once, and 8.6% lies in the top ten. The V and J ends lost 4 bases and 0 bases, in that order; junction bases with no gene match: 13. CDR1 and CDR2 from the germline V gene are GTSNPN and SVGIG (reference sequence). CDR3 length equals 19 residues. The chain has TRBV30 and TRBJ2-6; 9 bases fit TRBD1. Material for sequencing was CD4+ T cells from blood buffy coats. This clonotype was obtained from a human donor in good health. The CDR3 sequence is CAWKGAGTGYLSGANVLTF. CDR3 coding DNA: TGTGCCTGGAAGGGCGCCGGGACAGGGTACCTCTCTGGGGCCAACGTCCTGACTTTC.